This TCR beta chain derives from a study of T cell responses to AZD1222 COVID-19 vaccine. Study-wide points: Seropositive status at baseline applied to only 6 or 7 AZD1222 recipients. The peak T cell response came first, and repertoires were sampled only after it.

Note on this clone: What it binds is not known.

V shed 1 base, J shed 4 bases, and the junction held 4 bases outside the gene matches. This CDR3 has 17 residues. CDR1 is KGHDR and CDR2 is SFDVKD in the germline V gene. Samples with a second dose at about 4 or about 12 weeks were pooled together. TCRdb's table, derived via immunoSEQ multiplex PCR, lists solely in-frame clones and lacks some. Counted here are more than 80,000 clones, around 87% occurring once; the ten biggest clones make up over 2%. This sample comprised peripheral blood, obtained 28 days after the second AZD1222 dose. The TCR was taken from an adult who received the AZD1222 COVID-19 vaccine. The chain links TRBV24-1 to TRBJ2-5; 14 bases agree with TRBD2. CDR3 sequence: CATSDLPGTSGRETQYF. The CDR3 nucleotides read TGTGCCACCAGTGATTTACCAGGGACTAGCGGGAGAGAGACCCAGTACTTC.